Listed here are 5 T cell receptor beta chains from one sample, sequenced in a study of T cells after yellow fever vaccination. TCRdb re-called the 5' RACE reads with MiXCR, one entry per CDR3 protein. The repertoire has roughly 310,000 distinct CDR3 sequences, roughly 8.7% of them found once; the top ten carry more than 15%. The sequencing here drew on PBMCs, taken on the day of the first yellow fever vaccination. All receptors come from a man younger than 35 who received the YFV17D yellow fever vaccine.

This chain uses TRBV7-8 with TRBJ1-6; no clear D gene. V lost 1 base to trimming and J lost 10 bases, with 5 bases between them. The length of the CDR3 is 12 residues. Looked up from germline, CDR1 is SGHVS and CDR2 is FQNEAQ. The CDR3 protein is CASSLDGSPLHF. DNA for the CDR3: TGTGCCAGCAGCTTAGATGGGTCACCCCTCCACTTT.

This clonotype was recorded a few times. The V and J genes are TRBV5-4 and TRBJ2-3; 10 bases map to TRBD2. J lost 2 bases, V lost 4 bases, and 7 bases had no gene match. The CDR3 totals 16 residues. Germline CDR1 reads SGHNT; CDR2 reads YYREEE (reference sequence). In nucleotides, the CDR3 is TGTGCCAGCAGCCCTCAGCGGGGGGGAATCACAGATACGCAGTATTTT. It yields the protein CASSPQRGGITDTQYF.

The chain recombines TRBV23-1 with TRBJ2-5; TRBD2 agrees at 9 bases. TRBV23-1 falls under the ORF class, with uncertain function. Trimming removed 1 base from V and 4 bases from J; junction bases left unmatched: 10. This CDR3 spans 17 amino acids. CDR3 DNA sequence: TGCGCCAGCAGTCAATATAGGATAGCGGGGGTTTCAGAGACCCAGTACTTC. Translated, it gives CASSQYRIAGVSETQYF.

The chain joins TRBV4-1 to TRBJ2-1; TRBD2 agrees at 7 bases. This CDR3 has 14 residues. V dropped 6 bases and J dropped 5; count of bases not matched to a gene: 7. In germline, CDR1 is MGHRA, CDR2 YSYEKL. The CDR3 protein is CASRQLRGNNEQFF. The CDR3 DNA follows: TGCGCCAGCAGGCAGCTGCGGGGGAACAATGAGCAGTTCTTC.

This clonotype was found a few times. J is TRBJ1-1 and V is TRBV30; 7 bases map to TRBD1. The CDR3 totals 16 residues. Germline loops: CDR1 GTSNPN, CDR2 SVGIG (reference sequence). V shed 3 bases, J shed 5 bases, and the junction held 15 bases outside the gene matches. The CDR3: CAWSHFRGESVTEAFF. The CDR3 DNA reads TGTGCCTGGAGCCACTTCAGGGGGGAGTCTGTGACTGAAGCTTTCTTT.